What follows are 27 T cell receptor beta chains derived from one specimen sequenced in a study of cytomegalovirus exposure and HLA in healthy donors. PCR used 60 Vbeta primers and 13 Jbeta primers. TCRdb's copy holds only in-frame clones and misses some; the assay was immunoSEQ multiplex PCR. This sample yields under 150,000 clones, of which around 80% are seen a single time; about 4.5% belongs to the top ten. Material: PBMCs. The origin of the receptors is a man between 25 and 39 years old in good health and CMV-seropositive.

This chain joins TRBV11-3 and TRBJ2-1; 11 bases fit TRBD2. Trimming at V came to 6 bases and at J to 8 bases, leaving 9 bases not matched to a gene. The length of the CDR3 is 15 residues. From germline, CDR1 is SGHNT and CDR2 YENEEA. CDR3 loop: CASSSQASGGHEQFF. The CDR3 region has the DNA TGTGCCAGCAGTTCGCAGGCTAGCGGGGGGCATGAGCAGTTCTTC.

V and J are TRBV19 and TRBJ1-2; 7 bases fit TRBD1. The V segment lost 6 bases and the J segment 4 bases; nucleotides outside the gene matches: 8. From germline, CDR1 is LNHDA and CDR2 SQIVND (reference sequence). The CDR3 runs 14 residues. In DNA, the CDR3 is TGTGCCAGTAGCACCCGGGACAGAGTCTATGGCTACACCTTC. Its protein product is CASSTRDRVYGYTF.

The chain is built from TRBV5-1 and TRBJ1-1; D is ambiguous. The V end was cut by 3 bases, the J end by 2 bases, with 11 bases between. This CDR3 is built from 14 residues. Germline-derived CDR1 and CDR2 are SGHRS and YFSETQ. CDR3 loop: CASSSNRENTEAFF. CDR3 coding DNA: TGCGCCAGCAGCTCCAACAGAGAAAACACTGAAGCTTTCTTT.

There are a few counts of this clone. Other nucleotide sequences in the sample specify the same CDR3. The chain uses TRBV4-1 and TRBJ1-2; perhaps TRBD1 as D (5 bases). CDR3 length: 15 residues. The V gene lost 0 bases and the J gene lost 5 bases, with 13 bases spanning the gap. Germline V lookup: CDR1 MGHRA, CDR2 YSYEKL. This CDR3 is CASSQDRRADYGYTF. The CDR3 nucleotides read TGCGCCAGCAGCCAAGATCGCAGGGCAGATTATGGCTACACCTTC.

This clone was observed a handful of times. The genes are TRBV10-3 and TRBJ1-1, with 7 bases fitting TRBD1. Germline V gene lookup returns CDR1 ENHRY and CDR2 SYGVKD. The CDR3 loop spans 15 amino acids. The ends lost 4 bases at V and 5 bases at J; junction bases unmatched: 10. CDR3 loop: CAISGQGKRYTEAFF. Here the CDR3 DNA reads TGTGCCATCAGTGGACAGGGAAAGAGATATACTGAAGCTTTCTTT.

This clone was found once. The rearrangement links TRBV2 to TRBJ2-3, with 7 positions matching TRBD1. CDR1 is SNHLY and CDR2 is FYNNEI in the germline V gene. Trimming took 7 bases from V and 0 from J; bases not matched to a gene: 4. The CDR3 consists of 14 residues. The CDR3 sequence: CASNSGGSTDTQYF. CDR3 nucleotide sequence: TGTGCCAGCAACTCAGGGGGAAGCACAGATACGCAGTATTTT. The full variable domain, rest sourced from reference TRBV2 and TRBJ2-3, is EPEVTQTPSHQVTQMGQEVILRCVPISNHLYFYWYRQILGQKVEFLVSFYNNEISEKSEIFDDQFSVERPDGSNFTLKIRSTKLEDSAMYFCASNSGGSTDTQYFGPGTRLTVL.

CDR3: CASSYRTAYGYTF. CDR3 nucleotide sequence: TGTGCCAGCAGTTACAGGACAGCCTATGGCTACACCTTC. The rearrangement links TRBV11-3 to TRBJ1-2, with D tentatively TRBD1 (6 bases). Germline CDR1 and CDR2: SGHNT and YENEEA. The CDR3 spans 13 residues. With 6 bases removed from V and 4 bases from J, the gap between germline ends came to 12 bases.

V and J are TRBV30 and TRBJ2-7; 7 nucleotides align to TRBD1. This CDR3 comprises 14 residues. V shed 4 bases, J shed 0 bases, and the junction held 6 bases outside the gene matches. Germline values: CDR1 GTSNPN, CDR2 SVGIG (reference sequence). The CDR3 sequence: CAWNEGTASYEQYF. For the CDR3, the DNA is TGTGCCTGGAATGAGGGGACAGCCTCCTACGAGCAGTACTTC.

This chain links TRBV7-2 with TRBJ2-7; 7 bases fit TRBD1. J was trimmed by 3 bases and V by 5 bases; bases with no gene match: 10. Germline assignment: CDR1 SGHTA and CDR2 FQGNSA. This CDR3 spans 15 amino acids. CDR3: CASSNPATGNYEQYF. DNA of the CDR3: TGTGCCAGCAGCAACCCCGCGACAGGGAACTACGAGCAGTACTTC.

The J gene is TRBJ2-5, the V gene TRBV27, with 7 bases aligning to TRBD1. The last part of the DNA fits TRBJ2-7 better; the J call may be wrong. The CDR3 is made up of 14 amino acids. CDR1 and CDR2 (germline): MNHEY, SMNVEV (reference sequence). CDR3 in amino acids: CASSFRQGSYEQYF. The CDR3 DNA follows: TGTGCCAGCAGTTTCAGACAGGGTTCCTACGAGCAGTACTTC.

This chain uses TRBV4-3 with TRBJ1-2, with TRBD1 identical over 9 bases. V lost 4 bases, J lost 4 bases, and 4 bases stayed unmatched. This CDR3 has 14 residues. CDR1 is LGHNA and CDR2 is YSLEER in the germline V gene. CDR3 in DNA: TGCGCCAGCAGCCCCGGGACAGGGAGCTATGGCTACACCTTC. Amino acid sequence: CASSPGTGSYGYTF.

This chain links TRBV28 with TRBJ1-5; D is undetermined. Germline values: CDR1 MDHEN, CDR2 SYDVKM. The length of the CDR3 is 13 residues. Trimming cost V 5 bases and J 0 bases, with 5 bases left between them. This chain's CDR3 is CASSTFSNQPQHF. The CDR3 DNA reads as TGTGCCAGCAGTACATTTAGCAATCAGCCCCAGCATTTT.

V usage is TRBV4-3 and J usage is TRBJ1-1, with a weak D call TRBD1 (5 bases). The V end lost 0 bases, the J end lost 7 bases, and 12 bases lay between the germline ends. This CDR3 contains 14 residues. The germline gives CDR1 LGHNA, CDR2 YSLEER. The CDR3 region is CASSQERGTGEAFF. The DNA of the CDR3 is TGCGCCAGCAGCCAAGAAAGAGGCACAGGTGAAGCTTTCTTT.

The chain has TRBV7-3 and TRBJ2-1; 10 bases agree with TRBD2. Germline assignment: CDR1 SGHTA and CDR2 FQGTGA. V lost 4 bases and J lost 8; bases outside the gene matches: 5. This CDR3 is built from 14 residues. Written as DNA, the CDR3 is TGTGCCAGCAGCTCGGGACTAGCGCTCGATGAGCAGTTCTTC. As protein: CASSSGLALDEQFF. Full variable domain (outside the CDR3, taken from reference TRBV7-3 and TRBJ2-1): GAGVSQTPSNKVTEKGKYVELRCDPISGHTALYWYRQSLGQGPEFLIYFQGTGAADDSGLPNDRFFAVRPEGSVSTLKIQRTERGDSAVYLCASSSGLALDEQFFGPGTRLTVL.

This chain joins TRBV19 and TRBJ1-2; D uncertain. The CDR3 spans 15 residues. CDR1 LNHDA and CDR2 SQIVND come from the germline V gene (reference sequence). The V end was cut by 2 bases, the J end by 2 bases, with 12 bases between. The CDR3 nucleotides are TGTGCCAGTAGTATAATTTCGGGGTCAAACTATGGCTACACCTTC. Its translation: CASSIISGSNYGYTF.

The gene calls are TRBV19 and TRBJ1-3; D remains ambiguous. The germline CDR1 and CDR2 sequences are LNHDA and SQIVND (reference sequence). V lost 7 bases and J 2 bases, leaving 18 bases between the germline ends. This CDR3 comprises 16 residues. This CDR3 is CASTQRRRAAGNTIYF. CDR3 DNA: TGTGCCAGTACCCAACGAAGGCGGGCTGCTGGAAACACCATATATTTT.

J is TRBJ1-2 and V is TRBV2; D unresolved. Trimming left V 2 bases short and J 3 bases short, with 13 bases between. CDR1 and CDR2 from the germline V gene are SNHLY and FYNNEI. CDR3 length: 15 residues. The CDR3 spells CASSELSGGYYGYTF. CDR3 DNA sequence: TGTGCCAGCAGTGAACTTTCCGGAGGCTACTATGGCTACACCTTC.

The chain has TRBV19 and TRBJ1-4; 10 positions agree with TRBD1. The CDR3 covers 15 residues. The germline gives CDR1 LNHDA, CDR2 SQIVND (reference sequence). V dropped 7 bases and J dropped 5; count of bases not matched to a gene: 7. The CDR3 here is CASKQTGGDNEKLFF. CDR3 DNA: TGTGCCAGTAAACAGACAGGGGGCGACAATGAAAAACTGTTTTTT.

V gene TRBV18 combines with J gene TRBJ1-5; a weak D match, TRBD1 (5 bases). V lost 3 bases and J lost 0, with 12 bases in between. The CDR3 has 16 amino acids. Germline V lookup: CDR1 KGHSH, CDR2 LQKENI. The CDR3 protein is CASSPKGSYSNQPQHF. CDR3 bases: TGTGCCAGCTCACCGAAGGGGTCCTATAGCAATCAGCCCCAGCATTTT.

The rearrangement joins TRBV5-4 to TRBJ2-1, with 12 bases matching TRBD2. CDR3 length: 17 amino acids. CDR1 and CDR2 (germline): SGHNT, YYREEE (reference sequence). Trimming cost V 4 bases and J 0 bases; bases outside gene matches: 5. In DNA, the CDR3 is TGTGCCAGCAGCCCGGGACTAGCGGGCCTCTCCTACAATGAGCAGTTCTTC. It yields the protein CASSPGLAGLSYNEQFF.

The chain couples TRBV2 to TRBJ2-7; 7 bases fit TRBD2. CDR1 is SNHLY, CDR2 FYNNEI, per germline. This CDR3 is 14 amino acids long. V dropped 3 bases and J dropped 5; count of bases not matched to a gene: 7. CDR3 sequence: CASSDSREFNEQYF. The DNA of the CDR3 is TGTGCCAGCAGTGACTCGCGGGAGTTCAACGAGCAGTACTTC.

The table lists this clone with a few counts. V gene TRBV6-4 combines with J gene TRBJ2-1; D might be TRBD1 (6 bases). V was shortened by 7 bases and J by 10 bases, with 23 bases between the two germline ends. Germline V gene sequence: CDR1 MRHNA, CDR2 SNTAGT. The length of the CDR3 is 15 residues. The CDR3 nucleotides read TGTGCCAGCACCCCGAGCCCGGACAGATCGGTAGAGCAGTTCTTC. It yields the protein CASTPSPDRSVEQFF.

The V call is TRBV27, the J call TRBJ2-6; D gene ambiguous. This CDR3 is built from 16 residues. V was shortened by 0 bases and J by 0 bases, with 6 bases between the two germline ends. Germline-derived CDR1 and CDR2 are MNHEY and SMNVEV (reference sequence). CDR3 sequence (DNA): TGTGCCAGCAGTTTATCACCGGGCTCTGGGGCCAACGTCCTGACTTTC. It translates to CASSLSPGSGANVLTF.

This chain joins TRBV11-2 and TRBJ2-7, with D perhaps TRBD2 (5 bases). This CDR3 is built from 13 residues. V was trimmed by 4 bases and J by 2 bases, leaving 9 bases between them. The germline V gene encodes CDR1 SGHAT and CDR2 FQNNGV. CDR3 amino acids: CASSSRRAYEQYF. CDR3 bases: TGTGCCAGCAGCTCACGGCGGGCCTACGAGCAGTACTTC.

This chain links TRBV4-2 with TRBJ1-2; no reliable D call. The germline CDR1 and CDR2 sequences are LGHNA and YNFKEQ. CDR3 length equals 15 residues. V gave up 3 bases and J gave up 1 base, with 12 bases separating them. CDR3 protein: CASSQTTTNNYGYTF. The CDR3 DNA is TGTGCCAGCAGCCAGACGACGACAAATAACTATGGCTACACCTTC.

To note about this clone: At one end, the junction sequence differs from germline, possibly due to a read error. The rearrangement uses TRBV7-9 and TRBJ2-5; D is ambiguous. Germline V CDR1 and CDR2: SEHNR, FQNEAQ (reference sequence). The CDR3 sequence is 10 residues long. Written as DNA, the CDR3 is TGTTCCAGCCGTCCGGAGACCCAGTACTTC. Protein product: CSSRPETQYF.

The genes are TRBV10-1 and TRBJ2-5; D perhaps matches TRBD2 (6 bases). Germline assignment: CDR1 WNHNN and CDR2 SYGVQD (reference sequence). This CDR3 has 14 amino acids. Trimming removed 4 bases at V and 5 bases at J, with 14 bases between. The DNA of the CDR3 is TGCGCCAGCAGTGGGGTACTAGCAATCGAGACCCAGTACTTC. This gives the protein CASSGVLAIETQYF.